Listed below are T cell receptor beta chains from one sample, sequenced in a study of T cell responses to AZD1222 COVID-19 vaccine. Repertoires were generated with immunoSEQ multiplex PCR, while TCRdb's copy carries only in-frame clones and drops some. The sample consists of roughly 120,000 clones, 91% of them appearing once. The material was peripheral blood, obtained on day 0 of AZD1222 vaccination. The receptors here all came from an adult in good health. Each CDR3 is given with its conserved first and last residue. Each record gives: J gene, clone size, V gene, D gene, CDR3 DNA, CDR3 protein. A D gene is named only where the DNA matches it firmly. Only part of the rows carry a size: once, few, many, or a class if the clone is expanded.

J gene: TRBJ2-3; clone size: .; V gene: TRBV27; D gene: TRBD2; CDR3 DNA: TGTGCCAGCCGAGGGACTAGCGGGAGGGGAACAGATACGCAGTATTTT; CDR3 protein: CASRGTSGRGTDTQYF
J gene: TRBJ1-6; clone size: few; V gene: TRBV12-2; D gene: .; CDR3 DNA: TGTGCAAGTCGCCTAACCGCCGCCGGGACCCCCCCCTCACCCCTCCACTTT; CDR3 protein: CASRLTAAGTPPSPLHF
J gene: TRBJ1-5; clone size: .; V gene: TRBV12-2; D gene: .; CDR3 DNA: TGTGCAAGTCGCTACGACCAGCCCCAGCATTTT; CDR3 protein: CASRYDQPQHF
J gene: TRBJ2-5; clone size: .; V gene: TRBV10-3; D gene: .; CDR3 DNA: TGTGCCATCAGTGAGTCTATCGCGGTAGGGGAGACCCAGTACTTC; CDR3 protein: CAISESIAVGETQYF
J gene: TRBJ1-6; clone size: .; V gene: TRBV30; D gene: .; CDR3 DNA: TGTGCCTGGAGATCGGGGTTCAATAATTCACCCCTCCACTTT; CDR3 protein: CAWRSGFNNSPLHF
J gene: TRBJ2-6; clone size: .; V gene: TRBV19; D gene: TRBD1; CDR3 DNA: TGTGCCAGTAGTATAAGGGCCGACAGGGCGACAGGGGCCAACGTCCTGACTTTC; CDR3 protein: CASSIRADRATGANVLTF
J gene: TRBJ2-7; clone size: .; V gene: TRBV11-2; D gene: .; CDR3 DNA: TGTGCCAGCAGCCCTTCGGTTTTATACTACGAGCAGTACTTC; CDR3 protein: CASSPSVLYYEQYF
J gene: TRBJ2-1; clone size: .; V gene: TRBV5-4; D gene: .; CDR3 DNA: TGTGCCAGCAGCTTAGACAGGCCTAGGTTGGAGCAGTTCTTC; CDR3 protein: CASSLDRPRLEQFF
J gene: TRBJ2-5; clone size: .; V gene: TRBV10-3; D gene: TRBD2; CDR3 DNA: TGTGCCACCTCGGGGGGAGGCCGATTTCAAGAGACCCAGTACTTC; CDR3 protein: CATSGGGRFQETQYF
J gene: TRBJ1-3; clone size: once; V gene: TRBV19; D gene: .; CDR3 DNA: TGTGCCAGTAGTATCCAGGACACCATATATTTT; CDR3 protein: CASSIQDTIYF
J gene: TRBJ1-2; clone size: .; V gene: TRBV24-1; D gene: TRBD1; CDR3 DNA: TGTGCCACCAGCCTAGGGACAGGGGGCGGCTACACCTTC; CDR3 protein: CATSLGTGGGYTF
J gene: TRBJ1-6; clone size: .; V gene: TRBV6-5; D gene: TRBD1; CDR3 DNA: TGTGCCGTACCGGGACAGGGGAATTCACCCCTCCACTTT; CDR3 protein: CAVPGQGNSPLHF
J gene: TRBJ2-7; clone size: .; V gene: TRBV6-5; D gene: .; CDR3 DNA: TGTGCCAGCAGCCCATCGGGACGGATTATCTACGAGCAGTACTTC; CDR3 protein: CASSPSGRIIYEQYF
J gene: TRBJ1-5; clone size: few; V gene: TRBV28; D gene: .; CDR3 DNA: TGTGCCAGCAGTTTGATCGGGAGTAGCAATCAGCCCCAGCATTTT; CDR3 protein: CASSLIGSSNQPQHF
J gene: TRBJ1-2; clone size: .; V gene: TRBV19; D gene: TRBD1; CDR3 DNA: TGTGCCAGTAGCCCGACAGGGGCCCAAGCTAACTATGGCTACACCTTC; CDR3 protein: CASSPTGAQANYGYTF
J gene: TRBJ1-4; clone size: .; V gene: TRBV9; D gene: .; CDR3 DNA: TGTGCCAGCAGCCCCGAGGGTTCCCCTTCTAATGAAAAACTAGTTTTT; CDR3 protein: CASSPEGSPSNEKLVF
J gene: TRBJ2-2; clone size: .; V gene: TRBV15; D gene: TRBD2; CDR3 DNA: TGTGCCACCAGCAGCCCCGGGACTAGCGGGAGGTACCCCGGGGAGCTGTTTTTT; CDR3 protein: CATSSPGTSGRYPGELFF
J gene: TRBJ2-4; clone size: .; V gene: TRBV13; D gene: TRBD1; CDR3 DNA: TGTGCCAGCAGCTTATCACTGGACAGGGGAAACATTCAGTACTTC; CDR3 protein: CASSLSLDRGNIQYF
J gene: TRBJ1-2; clone size: .; V gene: TRBV3-1/TRBV3-2; D gene: .; CDR3 DNA: TGTGCCAGCAGCCCCTGGAGGGACAATAACTATGGCTACACCTTC; CDR3 protein: CASSPWRDNNYGYTF
J gene: TRBJ2-3; clone size: .; V gene: TRBV5-1; D gene: TRBD1; CDR3 DNA: TGCGCCAGCAGCTCCGGGACAGGAGGCACAGATACGCAGTATTTT; CDR3 protein: CASSSGTGGTDTQYF
J gene: TRBJ1-2; clone size: .; V gene: TRBV10-2; D gene: .; CDR3 DNA: TGCGCCAGCAGTGATCGGAGTAGGGCAGAGAACTATGGCTACACCTTC; CDR3 protein: CASSDRSRAENYGYTF
J gene: TRBJ2-5; clone size: .; V gene: TRBV6-5; D gene: .; CDR3 DNA: TGTGCCAGCGGTCGAAGGCAAGAGACCCAGTACTTC; CDR3 protein: CASGRRQETQYF
J gene: TRBJ1-5; clone size: .; V gene: TRBV3-1/TRBV3-2; D gene: .; CDR3 DNA: TGTGCCAGCAGCCAACAATGGGGGGATCAGCCCCAGCATTTT; CDR3 protein: CASSQQWGDQPQHF
J gene: TRBJ1-1; clone size: .; V gene: TRBV5-1; D gene: .; CDR3 DNA: TGCGCCAGTAAGACCGGGGGAATGAACACTGAAGCTTTCTTT; CDR3 protein: CASKTGGMNTEAFF
J gene: TRBJ2-5; clone size: once; V gene: TRBV9; D gene: .; CDR3 DNA: TGTGCCAGCAGCCGTCAGTACCAAGAGACCCAGTACTTC; CDR3 protein: CASSRQYQETQYF
J gene: TRBJ1-5; clone size: .; V gene: TRBV6-5; D gene: .; CDR3 DNA: TGTGCCAGCAGTTACACGGCCTTTTCGCCCCAGCATTTT; CDR3 protein: CASSYTAFSPQHF
J gene: TRBJ1-5; clone size: .; V gene: TRBV11-2; D gene: .; CDR3 DNA: TGTGCCAGCAGCTTATGGGAAAATCAGCCCCAGCATTTT; CDR3 protein: CASSLWENQPQHF
J gene: TRBJ1-5; clone size: .; V gene: TRBV2; D gene: TRBD1; CDR3 DNA: TGTGCCAGCCTGGGGGGGCGCCAGGGGGAGTGGGGCAATCAGCCCCAGCATTTT; CDR3 protein: CASLGGRQGEWGNQPQHF
J gene: TRBJ1-4; clone size: .; V gene: TRBV10-1; D gene: .; CDR3 DNA: TGCGCCGGGGTATGGGGGGATGCTGAAAAACTGTTTTTT; CDR3 protein: CAGVWGDAEKLFF
J gene: TRBJ2-7; clone size: .; V gene: TRBV24-1; D gene: .; CDR3 DNA: TGTGCCACCAGTGGTAGTCCCACCTACGAGCAGTACTTC; CDR3 protein: CATSGSPTYEQYF
J gene: TRBJ1-5; clone size: .; V gene: TRBV21-1; D gene: .; CDR3 DNA: TGTGCCAGCAGCAAAGTTTCCGACAGGGGGCCTCTGGGAGAGCCCCAGCATTTT; CDR3 protein: CASSKVSDRGPLGEPQHF
J gene: TRBJ1-3; clone size: .; V gene: TRBV5-1; D gene: TRBD1; CDR3 DNA: TGCGCCAGCAGCTTACAGGGGGCTGGAAACACCATATATTTT; CDR3 protein: CASSLQGAGNTIYF
J gene: TRBJ1-5; clone size: .; V gene: TRBV2; D gene: .; CDR3 DNA: TGTGCCAGCAGTCCCCTCACGTTTAAAGGTGGTCAGCCCCAGCATTTT; CDR3 protein: CASSPLTFKGGQPQHF
J gene: TRBJ2-5; clone size: .; V gene: TRBV2; D gene: TRBD1; CDR3 DNA: TGTGCCAGCCTCGAGGGGGCAGAGACCCAGTACTTC; CDR3 protein: CASLEGAETQYF
J gene: TRBJ2-3; clone size: .; V gene: TRBV19; D gene: TRBD1; CDR3 DNA: TGTGCCAGTACCCCGGGACAGGGGGGGAATACGCAGTATTTT; CDR3 protein: CASTPGQGGNTQYF
J gene: TRBJ1-5; clone size: .; V gene: TRBV30; D gene: TRBD1; CDR3 DNA: TGTGCCTGGAGTCACCGGGACAGGCTCAATCAGCCCCAGCATTTT; CDR3 protein: CAWSHRDRLNQPQHF
J gene: TRBJ1-2; clone size: .; V gene: TRBV5-4; D gene: .; CDR3 DNA: TGTGCCAGCAGCTTGGAGGGCAGCCACTCCTGGGGCTACACCTTC; CDR3 protein: CASSLEGSHSWGYTF
J gene: TRBJ1-1; clone size: .; V gene: TRBV3-1/TRBV3-2; D gene: .; CDR3 DNA: TGTGCCAGCAGCCATAACATGAACACTGAAGCTTTCTTT; CDR3 protein: CASSHNMNTEAFF
J gene: TRBJ1-1; clone size: .; V gene: TRBV7-9; D gene: TRBD1; CDR3 DNA: TGTGCCAGCAGCTCGAGGACAGGGTCGGCGGTGAACACTGAAGCTTTCTTT; CDR3 protein: CASSSRTGSAVNTEAFF
J gene: TRBJ1-3; clone size: .; V gene: TRBV29-1; D gene: .; CDR3 DNA: TGCAGCGTTGAAGATCGCGGGGGGGCAGCCGGAAACACCATATATTTT; CDR3 protein: CSVEDRGGAAGNTIYF
J gene: TRBJ1-5; clone size: .; V gene: TRBV23-1; D gene: .; CDR3 DNA: TGCGCCAGCACACATCAGCCCCAGCATTTT; CDR3 protein: CASTHQPQHF
J gene: TRBJ1-2; clone size: .; V gene: TRBV29-1; D gene: .; CDR3 DNA: TGCAGCGTTGGAGGGCCCGTTAACTATGGCTACACCTTC; CDR3 protein: CSVGGPVNYGYTF
J gene: TRBJ2-7; clone size: .; V gene: TRBV14; D gene: .; CDR3 DNA: TGTGCCAGCAGCCCCCTTCAAGGAGACAGCTCCTACGAGCAGTACTTC; CDR3 protein: CASSPLQGDSSYEQYF
J gene: TRBJ2-5; clone size: .; V gene: TRBV6-6; D gene: .; CDR3 DNA: TGTGCCAGCAGCCCGCTTCAGGGAGAGACCCAGTACTTC; CDR3 protein: CASSPLQGETQYF
J gene: TRBJ2-1; clone size: .; V gene: TRBV27; D gene: TRBD2; CDR3 DNA: TGTGCCAGCAGTTTTGGGACTAGCGGGTTCAATGAGCAGTTCTTC; CDR3 protein: CASSFGTSGFNEQFF
J gene: TRBJ1-1; clone size: .; V gene: TRBV5-5; D gene: .; CDR3 DNA: TGTGCCAGCAGCATGACAGAATTTGATTTCGGAGCTTTCTTT; CDR3 protein: CASSMTEFDFGAFF
J gene: TRBJ1-2; clone size: few; V gene: TRBV11-2; D gene: .; CDR3 DNA: TGTGCCAGCAGCTTAGATCTCGGTGGGGGACGGGATGGCTACACCTTC; CDR3 protein: CASSLDLGGGRDGYTF
J gene: TRBJ1-5; clone size: .; V gene: TRBV3-1/TRBV3-2; D gene: TRBD1; CDR3 DNA: TGTGCCAGCAGTAGACAGGGCAGCCAGCCCCAGCATTTT; CDR3 protein: CASSRQGSQPQHF
J gene: TRBJ1-1; clone size: .; V gene: TRBV30; D gene: TRBD1; CDR3 DNA: TGTGCCTGGAGTGAGACAGGGGGCTCGGACACTGAAGCTTTCTTT; CDR3 protein: CAWSETGGSDTEAFF
J gene: TRBJ1-3; clone size: .; V gene: TRBV9; D gene: .; CDR3 DNA: TGTGCCAGCAGCGTAGCCGGGGAGTCTGGAAACACCATATATTTT; CDR3 protein: CASSVAGESGNTIYF
J gene: TRBJ1-6; clone size: .; V gene: TRBV7-3; D gene: .; CDR3 DNA: TGTGCCAGCGGCTGGGGGAACGGTTCACCCCTCCACTTT; CDR3 protein: CASGWGNGSPLHF
J gene: TRBJ2-4; clone size: .; V gene: TRBV6-2/TRBV6-3; D gene: .; CDR3 DNA: TGTGCCAGCAGTTACTCAGGGGGCATTCAGTACTTC; CDR3 protein: CASSYSGGIQYF
J gene: TRBJ2-2; clone size: .; V gene: TRBV3-1/TRBV3-2; D gene: .; CDR3 DNA: TGTGCCAGCAGCGTCCGAGTCACCGGGGAGCTGTTTTTT; CDR3 protein: CASSVRVTGELFF